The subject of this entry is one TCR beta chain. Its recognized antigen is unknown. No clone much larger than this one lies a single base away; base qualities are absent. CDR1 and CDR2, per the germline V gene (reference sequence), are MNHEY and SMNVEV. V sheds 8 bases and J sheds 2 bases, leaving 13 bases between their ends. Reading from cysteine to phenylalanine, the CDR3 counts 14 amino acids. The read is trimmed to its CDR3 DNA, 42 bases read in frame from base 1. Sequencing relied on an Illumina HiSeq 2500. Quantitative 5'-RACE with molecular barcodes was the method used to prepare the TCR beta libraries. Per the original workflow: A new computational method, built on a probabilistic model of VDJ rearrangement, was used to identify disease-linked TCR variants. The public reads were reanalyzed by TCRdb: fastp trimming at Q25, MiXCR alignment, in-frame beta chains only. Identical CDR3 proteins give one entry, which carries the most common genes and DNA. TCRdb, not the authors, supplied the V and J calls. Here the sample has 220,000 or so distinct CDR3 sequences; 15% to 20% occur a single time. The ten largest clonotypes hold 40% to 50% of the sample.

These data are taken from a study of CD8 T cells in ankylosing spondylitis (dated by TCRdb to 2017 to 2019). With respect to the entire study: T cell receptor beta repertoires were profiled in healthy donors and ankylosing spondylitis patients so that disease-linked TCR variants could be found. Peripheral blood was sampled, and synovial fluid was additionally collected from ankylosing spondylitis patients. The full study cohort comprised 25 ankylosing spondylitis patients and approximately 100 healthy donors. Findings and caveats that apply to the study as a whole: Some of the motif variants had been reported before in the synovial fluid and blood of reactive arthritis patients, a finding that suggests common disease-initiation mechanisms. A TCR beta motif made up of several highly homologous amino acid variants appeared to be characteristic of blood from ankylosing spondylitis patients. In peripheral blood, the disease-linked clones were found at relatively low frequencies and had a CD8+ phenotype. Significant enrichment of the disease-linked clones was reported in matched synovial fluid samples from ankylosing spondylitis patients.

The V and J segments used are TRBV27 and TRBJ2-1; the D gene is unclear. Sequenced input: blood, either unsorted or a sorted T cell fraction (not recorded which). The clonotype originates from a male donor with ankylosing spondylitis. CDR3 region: CASSAAVAYNEQFF. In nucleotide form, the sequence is TGTGCCAGCTCGGCGGCAGTAGCCTACAATGAGCAGTTCTTC.